This T cell receptor beta chain was identified during a study of blood T cell repertoires in COVID-19. Study details: COVID-19 samples collected from the United States, Italy and Spain covered acute and convalescent phases.

Germline trimming cut 6 bases from V and 8 bases from J; bases unmatched to any gene: 9. CDR1 SEHNR and CDR2 FQNEAQ come from the germline V gene (reference sequence). The length of the CDR3 is 13 residues. Participant age was about 18 to 89 years, and participants resided in 25 or so US areas. Within 2 weeks of study entry, exposed participants had contacted a PCR-confirmed or clinician-diagnosed COVID-19 case. Assay: immunoSEQ multiplex PCR; the TCRdb copy retains only in-frame clones and omits some. This table has hundreds of thousands of clones, 85% appearing once. The V and J genes are TRBV7-9 and TRBJ1-1; 7 nucleotides align to TRBD1. Input material: PBMCs or T cells enriched from blood (not recorded which). The source of this sequence is a woman aged 30 to 39 who had been exposed to COVID-19. CDR3 bases: TGTGCCAGCAGACCTGTTGGGACAGAAGAAGCTTTCTTT. This gives the protein CASRPVGTEEAFF.